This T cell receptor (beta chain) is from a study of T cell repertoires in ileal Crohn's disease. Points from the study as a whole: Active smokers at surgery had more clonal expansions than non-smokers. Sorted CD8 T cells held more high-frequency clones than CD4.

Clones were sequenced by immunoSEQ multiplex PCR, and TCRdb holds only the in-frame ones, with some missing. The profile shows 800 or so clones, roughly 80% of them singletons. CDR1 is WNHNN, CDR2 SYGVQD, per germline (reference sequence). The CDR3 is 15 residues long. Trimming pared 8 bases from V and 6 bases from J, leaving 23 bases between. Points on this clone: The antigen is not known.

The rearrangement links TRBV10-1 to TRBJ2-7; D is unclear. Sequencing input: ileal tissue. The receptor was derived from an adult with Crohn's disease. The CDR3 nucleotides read TGCGCCAGCCCTCTGGGTGGGCTAAGGTGTTTCGAGCAGTACTTC. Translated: CASPLGGLRCFEQYF.